In its sample, the clone carrying this T cell receptor (delta chain) was seen a few times. No antigen is known for it. This entry comes from a study of Vδ1+ human thymocytes. General study points: Thymic TRG and TRD repertoires appeared highly polyclonal, with Gaussian CDR3 length distributions. Thymic delta-chain repertoires held around 20% Vdelta2 sequences and few Vdelta3, despite high sort purity.

This CDR3 contains 21 residues. J lost 2 bases, V lost 2 bases, and 20 bases had no gene match. Looked up from germline, CDR1 is TSWWSYY and CDR2 is QGS. Vdelta1+ thymocyte sorts reached between about 97% and 99.6% purity. Sequences come from RNA converted to cDNA by reverse transcription. Multiplex PCR used pooled V-gene forward primers and a constant-region reverse primer to amplify CDR3s. TCRdb used CATT to re-call clones from the multiplex PCR reads. Here the sample spans some 19,000 delta-chain clones, more than 8% being singletons. The origin of this receptor is a child less than two years old who had congenital heart surgery. V and J are TRDV1 and TRDJ1; 10 nucleotides line up with TRDD3. The sequencing input was Vdelta1+ gamma-delta thymocytes from the thymus. Indicated subset: FACS-sorted CD3+ TCRalphabeta- TCRVdelta1+ TCRVdelta2- thymocytes. CDR3 protein: CALGECRPSVWGIFETDKLIF. DNA for the CDR3: TGTGCTCTTGGGGAATGTAGGCCTTCCGTCTGGGGGATATTCGAAACCGATAAACTCATCTTT.